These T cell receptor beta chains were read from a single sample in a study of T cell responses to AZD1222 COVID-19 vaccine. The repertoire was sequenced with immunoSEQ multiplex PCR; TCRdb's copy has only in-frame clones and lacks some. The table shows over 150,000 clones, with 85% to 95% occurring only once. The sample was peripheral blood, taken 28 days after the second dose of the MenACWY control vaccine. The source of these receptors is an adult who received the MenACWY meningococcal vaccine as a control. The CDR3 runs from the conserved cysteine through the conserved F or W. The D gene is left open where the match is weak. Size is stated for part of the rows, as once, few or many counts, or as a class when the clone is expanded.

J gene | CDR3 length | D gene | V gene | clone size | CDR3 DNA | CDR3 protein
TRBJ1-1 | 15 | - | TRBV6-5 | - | TGTGCCAGCAGTCGGGGAGACAGGATGAACACTGAAGCTTTCTTT | CASSRGDRMNTEAFF
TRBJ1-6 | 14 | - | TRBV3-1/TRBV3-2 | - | TGTGCCAGCAGCTTCGGACAGCCTAATTCACCCCTCCACTTT | CASSFGQPNSPLHF
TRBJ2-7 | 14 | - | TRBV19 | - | TGTGCCACCTCCTCCCCAGGAGGATCCTACGAGCAGTACTTC | CATSSPGGSYEQYF
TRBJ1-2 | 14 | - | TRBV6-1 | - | TGTGCCAGCAGTGAAGCGGGTGGGAACTATGGCTACACCTTC | CASSEAGGNYGYTF
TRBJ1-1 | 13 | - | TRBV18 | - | TGTGCCAGCTCACCCAGCAAGAACACTGAAGCTTTCTTT | CASSPSKNTEAFF
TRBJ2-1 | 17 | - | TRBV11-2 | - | TGTGCCAGCAGCAAGACAGCCTTGGGGTCTGAAACAAATGAGCAGTTCTTC | CASSKTALGSETNEQFF
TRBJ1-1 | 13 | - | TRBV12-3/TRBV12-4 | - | TGTGCCAGCAGTTTAGTGGGGTCGGCTGAAGCTTTCTTT | CASSLVGSAEAFF
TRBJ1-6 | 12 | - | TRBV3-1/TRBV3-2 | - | TGTGCCAGCAGCCATCCGTATTCACCCCTCCACTTT | CASSHPYSPLHF
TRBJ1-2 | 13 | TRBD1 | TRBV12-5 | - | TGTGCTAGCTCCTCGGGACAGAACTATGGCTACACCTTC | CASSSGQNYGYTF
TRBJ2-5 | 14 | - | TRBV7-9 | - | TGTGCCAGCAGCAAAAACACGGGGCAAGAGACCCAGTACTTC | CASSKNTGQETQYF
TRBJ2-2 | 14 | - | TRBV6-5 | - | TGTGCCAGCAGCTCCGGGACTTACACCGGGGAGCTGTTTTTT | CASSSGTYTGELFF
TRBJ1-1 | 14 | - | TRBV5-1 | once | TGCGCCAGCAGCGCGGGACAACCTAACACTGAAGCTTTCTTT | CASSAGQPNTEAFF
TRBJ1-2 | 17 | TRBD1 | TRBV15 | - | TGTGCCACCAGCAGTAAAGGGGGTTGGACAGGGCCCTATGGCTACACCTTC | CATSSKGGWTGPYGYTF
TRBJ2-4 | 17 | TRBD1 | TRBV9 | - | TGTGCCAGCAGCGCATTGGGACAGGGTCTAGCCAAAAACATTCAGTACTTC | CASSALGQGLAKNIQYF
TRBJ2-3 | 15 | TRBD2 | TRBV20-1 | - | TGCAGTGCTAGTCGTAGTCGGGGGGGCGGCGATACGCAGTATTTT | CSASRSRGGGDTQYF
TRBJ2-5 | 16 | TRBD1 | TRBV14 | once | TGTGCCAGCAGCCACCCCGCACAGGGGGGACAAGAGACCCAGTACTTC | CASSHPAQGGQETQYF
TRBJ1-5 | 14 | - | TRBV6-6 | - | TGTGCCAGCAGCCCGGACCCAGGCAATCAGCCCCAGCATTTT | CASSPDPGNQPQHF
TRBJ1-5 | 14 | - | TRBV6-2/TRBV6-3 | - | TGTGCCAGCAGTTACGGACGGAGCAATCAGCCCCAGCATTTT | CASSYGRSNQPQHF
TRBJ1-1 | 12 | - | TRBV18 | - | TGTGCCAGCAGGGAATTTAACACTGAAGCTTTCTTT | CASREFNTEAFF
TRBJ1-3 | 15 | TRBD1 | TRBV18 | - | TGTGCCAGCTCACCGACAGGGGTCCATGGAAACACCATATATTTT | CASSPTGVHGNTIYF
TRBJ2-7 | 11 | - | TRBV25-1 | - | TGTGCCAGCAGTCCCCGGGACGAGCAGTACTTC | CASSPRDEQYF
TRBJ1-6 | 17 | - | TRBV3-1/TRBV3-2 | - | TGTGCCAGCAGCCGCCCCCCCGGGATCTCCTATAATTCACCCCTCCACTTT | CASSRPPGISYNSPLHF
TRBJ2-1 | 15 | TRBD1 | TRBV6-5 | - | TGTGCCAGCAGTTACCCGGGACAGGGCTACAATGAGCAGTTCTTC | CASSYPGQGYNEQFF
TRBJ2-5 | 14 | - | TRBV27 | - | TGTGCCAGCAGTGAAGTCTTCGGGTTCGAGACCCAGTACTTC | CASSEVFGFETQYF